The 21 T cell receptor beta chains below come from one sample, sequenced in a study of T-cell memory formation after mild COVID-19. TCRdb processed the 5' RACE reads anew with MiXCR; each CDR3 protein has one entry. This table holds about 360,000 distinct CDR3 sequences, approximately 12% found once. The sequenced sample consisted of PBMCs or a T cell subset sorted from them (not recorded which). The receptors originated from a man younger than 30 who had mild COVID-19 (a few samples of this study predate the infection). Cell type and time point are not known.

The chain couples TRBV4-1 to TRBJ2-2; TRBD2 matches 10 bases. V trimming: 4 bases; J trimming: 2 bases; junction bases outside the gene matches: 4. CDR1 and CDR2 (germline): MGHRA, YSYEKL. The CDR3 runs to 16 residues. The chain's CDR3 is CASSPTSGFNTGELFF. Here the CDR3 DNA reads TGCGCCAGCAGCCCGACTAGCGGGTTTAACACCGGGGAGCTGTTTTTT.

This clonotype was seen many times. The junction shows a germline mismatch at one end, possibly a read error. The rearrangement links TRBV7-7 to TRBJ2-2, with 9 bases lining up with TRBD1. Germline CDR1 reads SSHAT; CDR2 reads FNYEAQ (reference sequence). This CDR3 spans 20 amino acids. This CDR3 is CASSQKPRNYRGPGTGELFF. The DNA of the CDR3 is TGTGCTAGCAGCCAGAAACCCCGAAACTACAGGGGGCCGGGCACCGGGGAGCTGTTTTTT. The variable domain in full, completed from reference TRBV7-7 and TRBJ2-2, reads GAGVSQSPRYKVTKRGQDVTLRCDPISSHATLYWYQQALGQGPEFLTYFNYEAQPDKSGLPSDRFSAERPEGSISTLTIQRTEQRDSAMYRCASSQKPRNYRGPGTGELFFGEGSRLTVL.

At least ten counts were recorded for this clonotype. The chain combines TRBV9 with TRBJ2-3; D is unclear. The CDR3 is made up of 17 amino acids. Germline V gene lookup returns CDR1 SGDLS and CDR2 YYNGEE. V was trimmed by 0 bases and J by 2 bases, leaving 16 bases between them. The CDR3 loop is CASSVGEVVLNTDTQYF. Written as DNA, the CDR3 is TGTGCCAGCAGCGTAGGCGAGGTGGTTTTGAACACAGATACGCAGTATTTT.

The J gene is TRBJ1-1, the V gene TRBV20-1, with TRBD1 as a possible D gene (6 bases). This CDR3 contains 12 residues. Germline-derived CDR1 and CDR2 are DFQATT and SNEGSKA (reference sequence). Trimming pared 5 bases from V and 4 bases from J, leaving 11 bases between. CDR3 sequence (DNA): TGCAGTGCTCAAAGGGGGGGCACTGAAGCTTTCTTT. Its protein is CSAQRGGTEAFF.

This clonotype was seen more than once but under ten times. This chain joins TRBV20-1 and TRBJ1-6; 8 bases are shared with TRBD1. There are 14 residues in the CDR3. With 4 bases clipped from V and 10 bases from J, the junction kept 9 bases outside the gene matches. Germline CDR1 is DFQATT and CDR2 is SNEGSKA (reference sequence). The CDR3: CSATMGQVSSPLHF. The CDR3 region has the DNA TGCAGTGCTACGATGGGACAGGTATCCTCACCCCTCCACTTT.

This clonotype was counted a few times. The J gene is TRBJ1-2, the V gene TRBV6-5; 8 nucleotides match TRBD1. The CDR3 totals 15 residues. Germline lookup yields CDR1 MNHEY and CDR2 SVGAGI. Trimming at V came to 5 bases and at J to 7 bases, leaving 12 bases not matched to a gene. This CDR3 is CASSTSAAGGFGYTF. CDR3 nucleotides: TGTGCCAGCAGTACGTCCGCCGCAGGGGGCTTTGGCTACACCTTC.

This rearrangement joins TRBV20-1 to TRBJ1-5, with 7 nucleotides matching TRBD1. The CDR3 extends over 18 amino acids. Germline-derived CDR1 and CDR2 are DFQATT and SNEGSKA (reference sequence). V gave up 6 bases and J gave up 5 bases; unmatched junction bases: 22. The CDR3 coding sequence is TGCAGTGCCCGGAAAAGGGGGCGAGCTTTTTCTCCCGATCAGCCCCAGCATTTT. Translated, it gives CSARKRGRAFSPDQPQHF.

The J gene is TRBJ1-2, the V gene TRBV4-2; tentatively, D is TRBD1 (5 bases). The germline V and J ends were trimmed by 0 bases and 10 bases, with 24 bases remaining between them. The germline V gene encodes CDR1 LGHNA and CDR2 YNFKEQ. The CDR3 is 17 residues long. Here the CDR3 reads CASSQDVMGQASRAYTF. The CDR3 DNA sequence: TGTGCCAGCAGCCAAGATGTCATGGGGCAGGCTTCACGGGCCTACACCTTC.

This clonotype was picked up a small number of times. At one boundary the junction diverges from the germline segment, which might be a read error. V usage is TRBV10-3 and J usage is TRBJ1-2; D uncertain. CDR1 and CDR2 from the germline V gene are ENHRY and SYGVKD. The CDR3 totals 11 residues. In DNA form, the CDR3 reads TGTGCCATCAGGACCGAGGCGGGCGTGAACTTC. Its protein product is CAIRTEAGVNF.

The V call is TRBV4-3, the J call TRBJ1-1; no firm D call. This CDR3 spans 16 amino acids. Germline loops: CDR1 LGHNA, CDR2 YSLEER. Trimming took 0 bases from V and 4 from J, leaving 15 bases between them. The CDR3 DNA is TGCGCCAGCAGCCAAGATCTCCCTGCCCGGAGCACTGAAGCTTTCTTT. Its protein is CASSQDLPARSTEAFF.

This clonotype was seen at least ten times. The V call is TRBV7-9, the J call TRBJ1-1, with D unclear. The CDR3 has 13 amino acids. The V end lost 0 bases, the J end lost 4 bases, and 6 bases lay between the germline ends. Germline-derived CDR1 and CDR2 are SEHNR and FQNEAQ (reference sequence). CDR3 protein: CASSLATGTEAFF. In DNA, the CDR3 is TGTGCCAGCAGCTTAGCTACCGGCACTGAAGCTTTCTTT.

The chain carries TRBV7-2 and TRBJ2-7; D is possibly TRBD1 or TRBD2 (5 bases each). V gave up 1 base and J gave up 6 bases, with 13 bases separating them. Per germline, CDR1 SGHTA and CDR2 FQGNSA. This CDR3 is built from 14 residues. In nucleotides, the CDR3 is TGTGCCAGCAGCTTAGTCCCGACAGAGGGCGAGCAGTACTTC. Amino acid sequence: CASSLVPTEGEQYF.

The chain couples TRBV5-1 to TRBJ2-5, with D unclear. Germline CDR1 SGHRS, CDR2 YFSETQ. CDR3 size: 14 residues. The V and J ends lost 4 bases and 5 bases respectively, with 15 bases between them. The CDR3 loop reads CASSTLMGIETQYF. In nucleotides, the CDR3 is TGCGCCAGCAGCACCCTCATGGGGATCGAGACCCAGTACTTC.

V and J are TRBV6-1 and TRBJ1-5, with D possibly being TRBD1 (5 bases). Trimming took off 6 bases at V and 0 bases at J, with 9 bases between the two ends. Germline-derived CDR1 and CDR2 are MNHNS and SASEGT. The CDR3 length is 14 residues. Here the CDR3 reads CASRQEYSNQPQHF. CDR3 bases: TGTGCCAGCAGACAGGAGTATAGCAATCAGCCCCAGCATTTT.

The chain combines TRBV5-6 with TRBJ2-4, with 10 bases lining up with TRBD2. CDR3 length: 12 residues. V gave up 5 bases and J gave up 13 bases; unmatched junction bases: 6. The germline V gene has CDR1 SGHDT and CDR2 YYEEEE. The CDR3 bases are TGTGCCAGCAGTTTAGAGCGGGGGGGCCAGTACTTC. It codes for CASSLERGGQYF.

This clonotype occurred many times. The CDR3 nucleotides read TGCGCCAGCAGCCAAGGACTGGCTAACTATGGCTACACCTTC. Its translation: CASSQGLANYGYTF. The V and J genes are TRBV4-1 and TRBJ1-2; D gene ambiguous. Germline CDR1 MGHRA, CDR2 YSYEKL. The CDR3 has 14 amino acids. The V and J ends lost 1 base and 0 bases respectively, with 6 bases between them.

This clonotype was counted between two and nine times. The chain recombines TRBV6-6 with TRBJ1-2; TRBD1 might be the D (6 bases). V was trimmed by 0 bases and J by 4 bases, leaving 9 bases between them. The V gene's germline CDR1 is MNHNY and CDR2 SVGAGI (reference sequence). This CDR3 is 14 amino acids long. The chain's CDR3 is CASSYSAGAYGYTF. CDR3 bases: TGTGCCAGCAGTTACTCGGCGGGGGCCTATGGCTACACCTTC.

The V and J genes are TRBV5-6 and TRBJ1-2; no clear D. The germline V gene encodes CDR1 SGHDT and CDR2 YYEEEE. The CDR3 spans 13 residues. Trimming shortened V by 3 bases and J by 1 base, and 7 bases separated the two germline ends. The chain's CDR3 is CASSSGSNYGYTF. The CDR3 coding sequence is TGTGCCAGCAGCTCCGGGAGTAACTATGGCTACACCTTC.

CDR3 in amino acids: CASSPLDRNTEAFF. CDR3 nucleotide sequence: TGCGCCAGCAGCCCACTAGACAGGAACACTGAAGCTTTCTTT. The J gene is TRBJ1-1, the V gene TRBV5-1; maybe TRBD1 (5 bases). The CDR3 loop spans 14 amino acids. Deletions cut 4 bases from V and 1 base from J, with 11 bases between. The germline V gene has CDR1 SGHRS and CDR2 YFSETQ.

This clonotype was seen more than once but under ten times. The V gene is TRBV5-1, the J gene TRBJ2-1, with TRBD1 matching over 8 bases. The CDR3 has 16 amino acids. Germline V CDR1 and CDR2: SGHRS, YFSETQ. V shed 3 bases, J shed 8 bases, and the junction held 13 bases outside the gene matches. Written as DNA, the CDR3 is TGCGCCAGCAGCTCCCTGGACAGGGCGTCTCCCGATGAGCAGTTCTTC. This encodes CASSSLDRASPDEQFF. The variable domain in full, completed from reference TRBV5-1 and TRBJ2-1, reads KAGVTQTPRYLIKTRGQQVTLSCSPISGHRSVSWYQQTPGQGLQFLFEYFSETQRNKGNFPGRFSGRQFSNSRSEMNVSTLELGDSALYLCASSSLDRASPDEQFFGPGTRLTVL.

The gene calls are TRBV5-6 and TRBJ2-7; D might be TRBD1 (6 bases). Deletions cut 2 bases from V and 3 bases from J, with 18 bases between. Germline V gene sequence: CDR1 SGHDT, CDR2 YYEEEE. CDR3 size: 16 residues. CDR3 amino acids: CASSFYKQGVYYEQYF. For the CDR3, the DNA is TGTGCCAGCAGCTTTTACAAACAGGGAGTGTACTACGAGCAGTACTTC. Combining the CDR3 with reference TRBV5-6 and TRBJ2-7 gives the whole variable domain DAGVTQSPTHLIKTRGQQVTLRCSPKSGHDTVSWYQQALGQGPQFIFQYYEEEERQRGNFPDRFSGHQFPNYSSELNVNALLLGDSALYLCASSFYKQGVYYEQYFGPGTRLTVT.